The 30 T cell receptor beta chains given below trace back to one sample, sequenced in a study of blood T cell repertoires in COVID-19. Produced via immunoSEQ multiplex PCR; TCRdb's table is partial and in-frame only. Altogether about 110,000 clones are present, roughly two thirds being singletons, with the ten largest covering about 5.9%. Sequencing used peripheral blood. These receptor sequences come from an older man with acute or convalescent COVID-19.

This chain links TRBV6-5 with TRBJ2-7; D gene unclear. The V and J ends lost 7 bases and 7 bases respectively, with 14 bases between them. Germline lookup yields CDR1 MNHEY and CDR2 SVGAGI. The CDR3 is 12 residues long. Written as DNA, the CDR3 is TGTGCCAGCAATATGGAGTCCGGGGAGCAGTACTTC. Residues: CASNMESGEQYF.

The table lists this clone with a few counts. CDR3 residues: CASSPREREGRDEQFF. As DNA, the CDR3 is TGTGCCAGCAGCCCCCGGGAGCGGGAGGGCCGCGATGAGCAGTTCTTC. J is TRBJ2-1 and V is TRBV28, with TRBD2 identical over 10 bases. V lost 6 bases and J lost 8; bases outside the gene matches: 13. There are 16 residues in the CDR3. The germline V gene encodes CDR1 MDHEN and CDR2 SYDVKM.

V is TRBV2 and J is TRBJ1-5, with a tentative D call TRBD1 (5 bases). Trimming stripped 0 bases from V and 4 bases from J, with 16 bases between. The CDR3 has 17 residues. From germline, CDR1 is SNHLY and CDR2 FYNNEI. The CDR3 spells CASSEAMGGGWNQPQHF. In DNA, the CDR3 is TGTGCCAGCAGTGAAGCGATGGGGGGAGGCTGGAATCAGCCCCAGCATTTT.

V gene TRBV7-2 combines with J gene TRBJ2-7, with TRBD1 matching over 9 bases. The V gene end was trimmed by 5 bases and the J gene end by 5 bases; junction bases not matched to a gene: 10. The CDR3 has 15 amino acids. Germline CDR1 and CDR2: SGHTA and FQGNSA. The CDR3 protein is CASSPTTGGLDEQYF. CDR3 in DNA: TGTGCCAGCAGCCCTACAACAGGGGGCTTGGACGAGCAGTACTTC.

On this clone itself: Germline and junction disagree at one end, which may indicate a read error. The rearrangement joins TRBV5-1 to TRBJ2-1, with 8 bases that match TRBD2. This CDR3 is built from 14 residues. Germline V gene sequence: CDR1 SGHRS, CDR2 YFSETQ. CDR3 nucleotide sequence: TGCGCCAGCACCTTGGGAGGACTAGCCAATGAGCAGTTCTTC. Encoded protein: CASTLGGLANEQFF.

This chain links TRBV7-2 with TRBJ2-5; no reliable D call. Germline loops: CDR1 SGHTA, CDR2 FQGNSA. The V gene lost 8 bases and the J gene lost 1 base, with 14 bases spanning the gap. The CDR3 has 14 residues. CDR3 protein: CASARAGLQETQYF. Written as DNA, the CDR3 is TGTGCCAGCGCGCGAGCAGGCCTCCAAGAGACCCAGTACTTC.

The genes are TRBV18 and TRBJ2-7; no reliable D call. This CDR3 contains 11 residues. From germline, CDR1 is KGHSH and CDR2 LQKENI. Trimming stripped 5 bases from V and 5 bases from J, with 7 bases between. The CDR3 here is CASSATDEQYF. In DNA form, the CDR3 reads TGTGCCAGCTCAGCAACAGACGAGCAGTACTTC.

J is TRBJ2-7 and V is TRBV6-6; 7 bases are shared with TRBD2. Germline-derived CDR1 and CDR2 are MNHNY and SVGAGI (reference sequence). This CDR3 comprises 16 residues. V lost 5 bases, J lost 3 bases, and 13 bases stayed unmatched. The CDR3 DNA sequence: TGTGCCAGCAGTGCCGCAGGACTAGTAATTAGCTACGAGCAGTACTTC. Residues: CASSAAGLVISYEQYF.

This clone was seen a handful of times. The chain couples TRBV28 to TRBJ1-4, with 8 bases matching TRBD1. V shed 4 bases and J 8 bases; nucleotides not matched to a gene: 6. Germline assignment: CDR1 MDHEN and CDR2 SYDVKM. The CDR3 contains 14 residues. CDR3 region: CASSSGTGREKLFF. The DNA of the CDR3 is TGTGCCAGCAGTTCCGGGACAGGAAGGGAAAAACTGTTTTTT.

V is TRBV2 and J is TRBJ2-1; tentatively, D is TRBD2 (5 bases). V dropped 10 bases and J dropped 1 base, with 8 bases sitting between them. CDR1 is SNHLY and CDR2 is FYNNEI in the germline V gene. The CDR3 length is 12 residues. CDR3 nucleotides: TGTGCCATACGGACTTCCTACAATGAGCAGTTCTTC. Translating gives CAIRTSYNEQFF.

V usage is TRBV28 and J usage is TRBJ2-7; tentatively, D is TRBD2 (5 bases). The V end was cut by 2 bases, the J end by 4 bases, with 12 bases between. Germline V gene data show CDR1 as MDHEN and CDR2 as SYDVKM. CDR3 length equals 14 residues. The chain's CDR3 is CASSLAGSRYEQYF. CDR3 sequence (DNA): TGTGCCAGCAGTTTAGCGGGTTCCCGGTACGAGCAGTACTTC.

There are a few counts of this clone. This chain joins TRBV6-2 or TRBV6-3 and TRBJ2-2, with 10 bases matching TRBD2. From germline, CDR1 is MNHEY and CDR2 SVGEGT. J was trimmed by 7 bases and V by 3 bases; bases with no gene match: 8. CDR3 length equals 16 residues. Here the CDR3 DNA reads TGTGCCAGCAGTTATTTACTAGCGGGAAACGGCGGGGAGCTGTTTTTT. Protein product: CASSYLLAGNGGELFF.

The J gene is TRBJ2-2, the V gene TRBV2; D is undetermined. V lost 4 bases and J 4 bases, leaving 7 bases between the germline ends. This CDR3 contains 13 residues. The germline V gene has CDR1 SNHLY and CDR2 FYNNEI. DNA for the CDR3: TGTGCCAGCAGTGGTACAGCCACCGGGGAGCTGTTTTTT. This gives the protein CASSGTATGELFF.

The chain links TRBV6-5 to TRBJ1-4; D unclear. The V end was cut by 2 bases, the J end by 0 bases, with 4 bases between. The CDR3 has 14 amino acids. Germline loops: CDR1 MNHEY, CDR2 SVGAGI. In DNA, the CDR3 is TGTGCCAGCAGTTACACTGCAACTAATGAAAAACTGTTTTTT. This sequence encodes CASSYTATNEKLFF.

The chain joins TRBV19 to TRBJ2-7; 7 bases align to TRBD1. The V and J ends lost 1 base and 4 bases, in that order; junction bases with no gene match: 7. This CDR3 spans 15 amino acids. Per germline, CDR1 LNHDA and CDR2 SQIVND (reference sequence). The CDR3 DNA sequence: TGTGCCAGTAGTATAGCACATTCGACAGGGTACGAGCAGTACTTC. It codes for CASSIAHSTGYEQYF.

This clone was seen a few times. The gene calls are TRBV9 and TRBJ2-1; TRBD2 is a possible D gene (6 bases). V lost 0 bases and J lost 1, with 11 bases in between. The germline V gene has CDR1 SGDLS and CDR2 YYNGEE. CDR3 length equals 16 residues. This CDR3 reads CASSVAGSGSYNEQFF. For the CDR3, the DNA is TGTGCCAGCAGCGTAGCTGGTAGCGGTTCCTACAATGAGCAGTTCTTC.

Only a few counts were recorded for this clone. The chain has TRBV7-3 and TRBJ1-1; TRBD1 aligns across 8 bases. The CDR3 is 13 amino acids. Unmatched junction bases numbered 8, after V lost 7 bases and J lost 7 bases. CDR1 and CDR2 (germline): SGHTA, FQGTGA. The CDR3 loop reads CASKSDRDGEAFF. CDR3 in DNA: TGTGCCAGCAAGTCGGACAGGGACGGTGAAGCTTTCTTT.

The chain has TRBV24-1 and TRBJ2-1, with 7 bases that match TRBD2. With V trimmed by 9 bases and J by 0 bases, 4 bases remained unmatched. The CDR3 sequence is 14 residues long. The V gene's germline CDR1 is KGHDR and CDR2 SFDVKD. The CDR3 sequence: CATGIAGSYNEQFF. CDR3 bases: TGTGCCACCGGGATAGCGGGCTCCTACAATGAGCAGTTCTTC.

The sample holds a few counts of this clone. The chain couples TRBV12-3 or TRBV12-4 to TRBJ1-5; D uncertain. V lost 6 bases to trimming and J lost 1 base, with 7 bases between them. CDR3 size: 13 residues. CDR3 protein: CASRSGSNQPQHF. CDR3 coding DNA: TGTGCCAGCAGAAGCGGAAGCAATCAGCCCCAGCATTTT.

V usage is TRBV28 and J usage is TRBJ2-4; the D is unclear. The CDR3 has 14 residues. CDR1 and CDR2 (germline): MDHEN, SYDVKM. V was clipped by 1 base and J by 0 bases, with 4 bases between them. In DNA form, the CDR3 reads TGTGCCAGCAGTTTATCGGTAGCCAAAAACATTCAGTACTTC. It yields the protein CASSLSVAKNIQYF.

The chain links TRBV12-5 to TRBJ1-5; D gene unclear. Germline-derived CDR1 and CDR2 are LGHNT and FRNRAP. The CDR3 spans 15 residues. Trimming removed 7 bases at V and 2 bases at J, with 15 bases between. CDR3 region: CASAPRQLGNQPQHF. In DNA, the CDR3 is TGTGCTAGTGCCCCTCGACAACTCGGCAATCAGCCCCAGCATTTT.

The rearrangement joins TRBV2 to TRBJ2-1, with D possibly matching TRBD2 (5 bases). This CDR3 has 13 residues. The germline V and J ends were trimmed by 8 bases and 5 bases, with 13 bases remaining between them. Germline values: CDR1 SNHLY, CDR2 FYNNEI. The CDR3 protein is CASYWPSHNEQFF. DNA for the CDR3: TGTGCCAGCTACTGGCCTAGCCACAATGAGCAGTTCTTC.

The chain links TRBV9 to TRBJ2-1, with 7 bases fitting TRBD2. V lost 0 bases and J lost 6; bases outside the gene matches: 9. Germline V gives CDR1 SGDLS, CDR2 YYNGEE. The CDR3 covers 16 residues. CDR3 residues: CASSVGSGLGGNEQFF. The CDR3 coding sequence is TGTGCCAGCAGCGTAGGTTCTGGACTAGGAGGCAATGAGCAGTTCTTC.

The V and J genes are TRBV11-1 and TRBJ2-1; D unclear. Trimming took off 2 bases at V and 6 bases at J, with 5 bases between the two ends. In germline, CDR1 is SGHAT, CDR2 FQDESV (reference sequence). This CDR3 is 12 amino acids long. The CDR3 reads CASSLIGNEQFF. In nucleotides, the CDR3 is TGTGCCAGCAGCTTAATCGGCAATGAGCAGTTCTTC.

The chain carries TRBV12-3 or TRBV12-4 and TRBJ1-1; a weak D match, TRBD1 (6 bases). This CDR3 has 13 amino acids. The V end lost 6 bases, the J end lost 12 bases, and 20 bases lay between the germline ends. The CDR3 spells CASRQQGPQGTFF. For the CDR3, the DNA is TGTGCCAGCAGACAACAGGGCCCTCAGGGGACTTTCTTT.

In its sample, this clone was seen a few times. The chain recombines TRBV10-3 with TRBJ2-7; TRBD1 is a possible D gene (6 bases). CDR1 and CDR2 (germline): ENHRY, SYGVKD. Between the trimmed V and J ends, which lost 3 bases and 1 base, there was a span of 13 bases. This CDR3 is 15 amino acids long. The CDR3 loop reads CAISEPGTPSYEQYF. As DNA, the CDR3 is TGTGCCATCAGTGAACCCGGGACACCATCCTACGAGCAGTACTTC.

CDR3 sequence: CSARSGQPQHF. The CDR3, as DNA: TGCAGTGCTAGAAGCGGACAGCCCCAGCATTTT. The chain recombines TRBV20-1 with TRBJ1-5; D not resolved. This CDR3 has 11 residues. Trimming cost V 2 bases and J 7 bases, with 6 bases left between them. Germline V gene lookup returns CDR1 DFQATT and CDR2 SNEGSKA (reference sequence).

The chain recombines TRBV13 with TRBJ2-7; perhaps TRBD1 as D (6 bases). CDR1 and CDR2 from the germline V gene are PRHDT and FYEKMQ (reference sequence). Trimming took 5 bases from V and 7 from J, leaving 21 bases between them. This CDR3 has 15 amino acids. The CDR3 DNA follows: TGTGCCAGCAGCCCAAATCCGACAGGAGTCTATGAGCAGTACTTC. This sequence encodes CASSPNPTGVYEQYF.

V and J are TRBV11-2 and TRBJ2-7, with D possibly being TRBD2 (6 bases). V lost 7 bases and J lost 6, with 13 bases in between. This CDR3 spans 12 amino acids. Germline assignment: CDR1 SGHAT and CDR2 FQNNGV. Here the CDR3 reads CASMTSLGEQYF. Written as DNA, the CDR3 is TGTGCCAGCATGACTAGTCTCGGCGAGCAGTACTTC.

Concerning this clone: This specimen includes other DNA sequences encoding the same CDR3. V gene TRBV7-3 combines with J gene TRBJ2-1; 7 bases align to TRBD1. Unmatched junction bases numbered 1, after V lost 3 bases and J lost 2 bases. Germline CDR1 reads SGHTA; CDR2 reads FQGTGA. This CDR3 spans 14 amino acids. DNA for the CDR3: TGTGCCAGCAGCTTGGGGACAGCCTACAATGAGCAGTTCTTC. This gives the protein CASSLGTAYNEQFF.